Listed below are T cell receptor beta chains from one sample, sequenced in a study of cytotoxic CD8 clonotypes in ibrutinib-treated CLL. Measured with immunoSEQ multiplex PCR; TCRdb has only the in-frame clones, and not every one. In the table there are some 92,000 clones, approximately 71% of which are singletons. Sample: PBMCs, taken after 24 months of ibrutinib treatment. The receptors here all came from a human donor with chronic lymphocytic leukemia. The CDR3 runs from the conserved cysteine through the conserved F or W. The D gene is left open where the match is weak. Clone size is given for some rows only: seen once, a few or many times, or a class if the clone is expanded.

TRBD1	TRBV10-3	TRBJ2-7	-	CAIRPRGQGPYEQYF	TGTGCCATTAGGCCCCGAGGACAGGGTCCCTACGAGCAGTACTTC
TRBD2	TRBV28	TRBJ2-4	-	CASSFSGRYSNIQYF	TGTGCCAGCAGTTTCAGCGGGAGATACTCAAACATTCAGTACTTC
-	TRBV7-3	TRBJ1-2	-	CAAPARPNYGYTF	TGTGCCGCCCCTGCACGACCTAACTATGGCTACACCTTC
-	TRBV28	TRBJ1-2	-	CASSLMEVHGYTF	TGTGCCAGCAGTTTAATGGAGGTCCATGGCTACACCTTC
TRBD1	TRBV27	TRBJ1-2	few	CASSPGTDPLRGYTF	TGTGCCAGCAGTCCCGGGACAGATCCCTTAAGAGGCTACACCTTC
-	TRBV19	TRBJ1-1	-	CASRRDYMNTEAFF	TGTGCCAGTAGGAGGGATTACATGAACACTGAAGCTTTCTTT
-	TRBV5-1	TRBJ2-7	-	CASSNGPGTGVQYF	TGCGCCAGCAGCAATGGTCCAGGAACGGGTGTGCAGTACTTC
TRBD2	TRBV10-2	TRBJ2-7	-	CASSERGAYEQYF	TGCGCCAGCAGTGAGCGGGGGGCCTACGAGCAGTACTTC
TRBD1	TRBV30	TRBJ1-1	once	CVWSVGGDRGAFF	TGTGTCTGGAGTGTAGGGGGGGACAGGGGAGCTTTCTTT
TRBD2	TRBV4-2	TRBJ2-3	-	CASSQVLAGGASTDTQYF	TGTGCCAGCAGCCAAGTACTAGCGGGGGGTGCTAGCACAGATACGCAGTATTTT
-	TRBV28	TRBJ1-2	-	CASTLGGYYGYTF	TGTGCCAGCACCCTAGGGGGGTACTATGGCTACACCTTC
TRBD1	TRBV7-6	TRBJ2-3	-	CASSLSPGQTGTDTQYF	TGTGCCAGCAGCTTATCCCCGGGACAGACCGGCACAGATACGCAGTATTTT
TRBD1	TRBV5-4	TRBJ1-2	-	CASSPTGTVNYGYTF	TGTGCCAGCAGCCCCACCGGGACAGTAAACTATGGCTACACCTTC
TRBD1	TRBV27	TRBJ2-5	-	CASSSGTGSAETQYF	TGTGCCAGCAGTTCCGGGACAGGGTCTGCAGAGACCCAGTACTTC
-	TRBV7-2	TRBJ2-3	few	CASSFFTDTQYF	TGTGCCAGCAGCTTCTTCACCGATACGCAGTATTTT
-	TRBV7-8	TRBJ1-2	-	CASSLIDDGYTF	TGTGCCAGCAGCTTAATTGACGATGGCTACACCTTC
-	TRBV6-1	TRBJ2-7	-	CASTVASAPLSYEQYF	TGTGCCAGCACTGTAGCAAGCGCACCCCTCTCCTACGAGCAGTACTTC
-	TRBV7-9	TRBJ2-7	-	CASSLEGPRTYEQYF	TGTGCCAGCAGCTTAGAAGGGCCTCGGACCTACGAGCAGTACTTC
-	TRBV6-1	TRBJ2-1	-	CASSAGQTYNEQFF	TGTGCCAGCAGTGCAGGACAAACCTACAATGAGCAGTTCTTC
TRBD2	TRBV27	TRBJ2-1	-	CASSPRTSGANEQFF	TGTGCCAGCAGTCCGAGGACTAGCGGCGCCAATGAGCAGTTCTTC
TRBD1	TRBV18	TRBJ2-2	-	CASSNAKDRGAGELFF	TGTGCCAGCTCAAACGCTAAGGACAGGGGAGCCGGGGAGCTGTTTTTT
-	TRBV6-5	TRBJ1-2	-	CASRMGGYGYTF	TGTGCCAGCCGGATGGGTGGCTATGGCTACACCTTC
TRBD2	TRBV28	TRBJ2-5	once	CASSLWREGHKTQYF	TGTGCCAGCAGTTTGTGGCGGGAGGGCCATAAGACCCAGTACTTC
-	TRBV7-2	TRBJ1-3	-	CASSLRAGPSGGNTIYF	TGTGCCAGCAGCTTAAGGGCAGGACCCTCCGGGGGAAACACCATATATTTT
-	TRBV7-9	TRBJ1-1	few	CASRGAVNTEAFF	TGTGCCAGCAGAGGGGCGGTGAACACTGAAGCTTTCTTT
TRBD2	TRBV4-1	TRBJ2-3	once	CASSQDRTSGRTDTQYF	TGCGCCAGCAGCCAAGATAGAACTAGCGGGAGGACAGATACGCAGTATTTT
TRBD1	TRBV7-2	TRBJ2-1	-	CASSPLTGVDNEQFF	TGTGCCAGCAGCCCGTTGACAGGGGTCGACAATGAGCAGTTCTTC